These T cell receptor beta chains were read from a single sample in a study of blood T cell repertoires in COVID-19. Some clones are missing from TCRdb's copy, which holds only in-frame ones; the method was immunoSEQ multiplex PCR. This table has fewer than 200,000 clones, about 84% appearing once. Sequenced: PBMCs or T cells enriched from blood (not recorded which). The source is a man aged 50-59 years who had recovered from COVID-19. Both conserved end residues are part of each CDR3. The D gene is left open where the match is weak. Clone size is given for some rows only: seen once, a few or many times, or a class if the clone is expanded.

TRBJ2-6 TRBD1 . TRBV7-9 TGTGCCAGCAGCTCACAGGGGGCGGCTGGGGCCAACGTCCTGACTTTC CASSSQGAAGANVLTF
TRBJ2-2 . . TRBV5-6 TGTGCCAGCCACCTAAGGGGTAACACCGGGGAGCTGTTTTTT CASHLRGNTGELFF
TRBJ1-5 . few TRBV4-2 TGTGCCAGCAGCCAAGAGGTTGGGCAGGGGAGGGGTCAGCCCCAGCATTTT CASSQEVGQGRGQPQHF
TRBJ1-2 . . TRBV6-2/TRBV6-3 TGTGCCAGCAGTTCTAGGACAGCTTCAACCCTCTATGGCTACACCTTC CASSSRTASTLYGYTF
TRBJ1-4 . . TRBV5-1 TGCGCCAGCAGCCTGCTCGCAGGGACAACTAATGAAAAACTGTTTTTT CASSLLAGTTNEKLFF
TRBJ1-2 TRBD1 . TRBV13 TGTGCCAGCAACCCGAGGGGACAGGGAGGAAACGGCTACACCTTC CASNPRGQGGNGYTF
TRBJ2-1 . . TRBV7-9 TGTGCCAGCAGTGTTCGGCGGCCCTGGTCCCACAATGAGCAGTTCTTC CASSVRRPWSHNEQFF
TRBJ1-3 . . TRBV3-1/TRBV3-2 TGTGCCAGCAGCCAAGTAGCAAACACCATATATTTT CASSQVANTIYF
TRBJ2-2 . . TRBV18 TGTGCCAGCTCACCAGAGACAGCGAACACCGGGGAGCTGTTTTTT CASSPETANTGELFF
TRBJ1-1 . once TRBV4-3 TGCGCCAGCAGCCTTACGCGGGGTCGGAACACTGAAGCTTTCTTT CASSLTRGRNTEAFF
TRBJ2-7 . . TRBV15 TGTGCCACCAGCAACCCACCACGCGTCTACGAGCAGTACTTC CATSNPPRVYEQYF
TRBJ1-5 . . TRBV6-5 TGTGCCAGCAGGGACACAGTCGTTAGCAATCAGCCCCAGCATTTT CASRDTVVSNQPQHF
TRBJ2-5 . . TRBV15 TGTGCCACCAGACTTGGAGGGGAGACCCAGTACTTC CATRLGGETQYF
TRBJ2-1 TRBD2 few TRBV5-1 TGCGCCAGCAGCCTCTCGGGGGGCTACAATGAGCAGTTCTTC CASSLSGGYNEQFF
TRBJ1-4 TRBD1 . TRBV9 TGTGCCAGCAGCTTGTCGACCGGGACAGGGACCTCAGCTAATGAAAAACTGTTTTTT CASSLSTGTGTSANEKLFF
TRBJ1-5 . . TRBV19 TGTGCCAGTAGTACCAATAGCAATCAGCCCCAGCATTTT CASSTNSNQPQHF
TRBJ2-1 TRBD2 . TRBV5-6 TGTGCCAGCAGCTTAGGTGGGCGGGGGTACAATGAGCAGTTCTTC CASSLGGRGYNEQFF
TRBJ2-7 . . TRBV4-1 TGCGCCAGCAGCCAAGTAAGCGACGGCACCTACGAGCAGTACTTC CASSQVSDGTYEQYF
TRBJ2-1 . . TRBV18 TGTGCCAGCTCACCTGACTACATAAACTTCAATGAGCAGTTCTTC CASSPDYINFNEQFF
TRBJ1-6 . once TRBV4-3 TGCGCCAGCAGCCAAGATGTACAGAGTAATTCACCCCTCCACTTT CASSQDVQSNSPLHF
TRBJ2-3 TRBD2 . TRBV7-9 TGTGCCAGCAGCTTGGGGGTAGTAGCGGGGTGGGCAGATACGCAGTATTTT CASSLGVVAGWADTQYF
TRBJ2-1 TRBD2 . TRBV20-1 TGCAGTGCTAGTATACTAGCGGGGGGCTCCTACAATGAGCAGTTCTTC CSASILAGGSYNEQFF
TRBJ1-6 TRBD1 few TRBV6-5 TGTGCCAGCAGTTCAGGGGACAGTTCATCTTCACCCCTCCACTTT CASSSGDSSSSPLHF
TRBJ1-1 TRBD1 . TRBV2 TGTGCCAGAACCAAGGACAGGGGGACTGAAGCTTTCTTT CARTKDRGTEAFF
TRBJ1-2 . once TRBV15 TGTGCCACCAGCAGAGATCAACCGTCGGGCTATGGCTACACCTTC CATSRDQPSGYGYTF
TRBJ1-6 TRBD1 few TRBV7-2 TGTGCCAGCAGCTTAGTGGGACAGGGTGGATCACCCCTCCACTTT CASSLVGQGGSPLHF
TRBJ1-1 TRBD1 . TRBV19 TGTGCCAGTAGTCGGACAGGGGTCACTGAAGCTTTCTTT CASSRTGVTEAFF
TRBJ2-3 TRBD2 . TRBV5-1 TGCGCCAGCAGCTTGGGGACTAGCTCAGATACGCAGTATTTT CASSLGTSSDTQYF
TRBJ1-5 TRBD1 . TRBV18 TGTGCCAGCTCACCAACGGGACAGCTGGTTGGGCCCCAGCATTTT CASSPTGQLVGPQHF
TRBJ1-3 TRBD1 . TRBV6-5 TGTGCCAGCAGTAGACAGGGAACTGGAAACACCATATATTTT CASSRQGTGNTIYF
TRBJ1-1 TRBD1 . TRBV27 TGTGCCAGCAGCCAGGGACAGGGGGCGGACGCTTTCTTT CASSQGQGADAFF
TRBJ2-2 . once TRBV4-2 TGTGCCAGCAGCCAAGACAACAGGCCGAACACCGGGGAGCTGTTTTTT CASSQDNRPNTGELFF
TRBJ1-1 TRBD1 . TRBV10-3 TGTGCCATCAGTATAGGAGGACAGGGTGAAGCTTTCTTT CAISIGGQGEAFF
TRBJ2-1 . . TRBV7-3 TGTGCCAGCAGCGAAACTGGGGGGACCAATGAGCAGTTCTTC CASSETGGTNEQFF
TRBJ1-5 . . TRBV24-1 TGTGCCACCAGTACAAGGACAGAGAGCAATCAGCCCCAGCATTTT CATSTRTESNQPQHF
TRBJ1-6 . few TRBV30 TGTGCCTGGAATTCTTTCCTTTCACCCCTCCACTTT CAWNSFLSPLHF
TRBJ2-4 TRBD2 . TRBV19 TGTGCCAGAGGAGGGACTAGCTCTGCCAAAAACATTCAGTACTTC CARGGTSSAKNIQYF
TRBJ1-1 . . TRBV5-4 TGTGCCAGCAGCTCGGACTTATGGAACACTGAAGCTTTCTTT CASSSDLWNTEAFF
TRBJ1-2 . . TRBV4-3 TGCGCCAGCAGCCAAACACCGTTGCAGGGGAGCTATGGCTACACCTTC CASSQTPLQGSYGYTF
TRBJ2-1 TRBD2 . TRBV27 TGTGCCAGCAGTCCAGGGACTAGCAGATACAATGAGCAGTTCTTC CASSPGTSRYNEQFF
TRBJ1-4 . . TRBV5-1 TGCGCCAGCAGCTTGGGCAGTATTAATGAAAAACTGTTTTTT CASSLGSINEKLFF
TRBJ2-4 . . TRBV4-1 TGCGCCAGCAGCCAGCCCCCAGGGAGGAACATTCAGTACTTC CASSQPPGRNIQYF
TRBJ1-1 TRBD1 . TRBV4-1 TGCGCCAGCAGCCAAGCCGGACAGGGGTGGAAGAACACTGAAGCTTTCTTT CASSQAGQGWKNTEAFF
TRBJ1-5 TRBD1 . TRBV7-9 TGTGCCAGCAGCAGGACAGGGGATCAGCCCCAGCATTTT CASSRTGDQPQHF
TRBJ1-2 TRBD1 few TRBV24-1 TGTGCCACCAGTGACAGTAAGTTAGGGACAGGGGGTATGAACTATGGCTACACCTTC CATSDSKLGTGGMNYGYTF
TRBJ2-7 . . TRBV3-1/TRBV3-2 TGTGCCAGCAGTTCCGACTGGGGGGAATACGAGCAGTACTTC CASSSDWGEYEQYF
TRBJ1-6 TRBD1 . TRBV25-1 TGTGCCAGCAGCGGACAGGGCTCACCCCTCCACTTT CASSGQGSPLHF
TRBJ1-1 TRBD1 . TRBV10-2 TGCGCCAGCAGCGGACAGGGAGGCACTGAAGCTTTCTTT CASSGQGGTEAFF
TRBJ1-1 . few TRBV7-3 TGTGCCAGCAGCACCGGGGGGGCCACGGCTTTCTTT CASSTGGATAFF
TRBJ2-6 TRBD1 . TRBV27 TGTGCCAGCAGTTCCACAGGGGGCTCTGGGGCCAACGTCCTGACTTTC CASSSTGGSGANVLTF
TRBJ1-1 TRBD1 . TRBV5-6 TGTGCCAGCAGCTCGTCAGGGGGGAGTACTGAAGCTTTCTTT CASSSSGGSTEAFF
TRBJ1-2 TRBD1 . TRBV5-6 TGTGCCAGCAGCAAATCCCCCGGGACAGATGGCTACACCTTC CASSKSPGTDGYTF
TRBJ1-4 . . TRBV5-1 TGCGCCAGCAGCTTGGCCCCCCAGGGGAAGGGTGAAAAACTGTTTTTT CASSLAPQGKGEKLFF
TRBJ1-2 TRBD1 . TRBV5-8 TGTGCCAGCAGGCCTCCTGGGACAGGGGCTAACTATGGCTACACCTTC CASRPPGTGANYGYTF
TRBJ1-2 . many TRBV19 TGTGCCAGTAGTGTACACAGGACGACAGACTATGGCTACACCTTC CASSVHRTTDYGYTF
TRBJ2-2 TRBD1 . TRBV6-6 TGTGCCAGCCAAAAGGGACAGGGGCCGAACACCGGGGAGCTGTTTTTT CASQKGQGPNTGELFF
TRBJ1-1 . few TRBV27 TGTGCCAGCAGTGAGGAGGGAGGCACTGAAGCTTTCTTT CASSEEGGTEAFF
TRBJ1-2 . . TRBV3-1/TRBV3-2 TGTGCCAGCAGCCCCCGGATCGGGGGTTTTTTGCGTGGCTACACCTTC CASSPRIGGFLRGYTF
TRBJ2-1 TRBD2 . TRBV7-3 TGTGCCAGCAGCTTAAGACTAGCGGGGCTCAATGAGCAGTTCTTC CASSLRLAGLNEQFF